This T cell receptor (beta chain) was obtained from a study of blood T cell repertoires in COVID-19. About the research overall: Spain, Italy and the United States supplied samples that represented acute and convalescent COVID-19.

This CDR3 comprises 14 residues. Germline V gene sequence: CDR1 SGHAT, CDR2 FQNNGV. The V end was cut by 5 bases, the J end by 5 bases, with 16 bases between. In the original analysis: Estimates of nucleated cell counts were drawn from the amplification of reference gene primers. Clones were sequenced by immunoSEQ multiplex PCR, and TCRdb holds only the in-frame ones, with some missing. D and trimming were read from the DNA, whereas the V and J calls and clone size are those reported in that table. The table lists around 250,000 clones, roughly nine tenths of them singletons, with roughly 5.8% in the top ten.

This rearrangement joins TRBV11-2 to TRBJ2-7; D may be TRBD2 (5 bases). The sequencing sample was made of peripheral blood. The TCR sequence derives from a man aged 55 to 70 with acute or convalescent COVID-19. CDR3: CASSHHVGENEQYF. For the CDR3, the DNA is TGTGCCAGCAGCCACCATGTGGGAGAAAACGAGCAGTACTTC.